A selection of T cell receptor beta chains follows, all from one sample in a study of blood T cell repertoires in COVID-19. TCRdb's table, derived via immunoSEQ multiplex PCR, lists solely in-frame clones and lacks some. The table shows about 380,000 clones, with roughly 87% occurring only once. What was sequenced was PBMCs or T cells enriched from blood (not recorded which). Receptors originate from a woman aged 30 to 39 who had recovered from COVID-19. Each CDR3 is given without its conserved first and last residue. Fields, in order: V gene, J gene, CDR3 protein.

TRBV18	TRBJ2-1	ASSLGQGSYNEQF
TRBV18	TRBJ1-1	ASSPPTRVWEGAF
TRBV7-2	TRBJ2-1	ASSLGYGTGDNEQF
TRBV6-5	TRBJ2-7	ASNRDTSYEQY
TRBV29-1	TRBJ1-1	SVVRNLNTEAF
TRBV2	TRBJ2-6	ASSESSGANVLT
TRBV7-6	TRBJ2-2	ASSQGGTSKNTGELF
TRBV6-5	TRBJ1-2	ASSRNNPGGNGYT
TRBV15	TRBJ2-1	ATSRDPAAEGQF
TRBV30	TRBJ1-4	AWSVGSGGLF
TRBV27	TRBJ2-1	ASSLSGTALAEQF
TRBV7-2	TRBJ2-7	ASSPLAGGPHEQY
TRBV5-5	TRBJ1-1	ASTYPGTRNTEAF
TRBV5-1	TRBJ2-5	ASSLGTQGRDETQY
TRBV14	TRBJ1-5	ASSQAKDRVGQPQH
TRBV25-1	TRBJ1-2	ASSEEGVSAYGYT
TRBV28	TRBJ1-5	ASSLSLNQPQH
TRBV5-1	TRBJ1-5	ASSARPLENSNQPQH
TRBV6-5	TRBJ1-5	ASSSQGHQPQH